Sequencing of this T cell receptor (beta chain) was carried out in a study of CD8+CD57+ T cells in acquired aplastic anemia. About the research overall: Sorted CD4+ and CD8+ cells gave a mean 3.2 ug DNA, range about 0.19 to 27.4 ug. Study-wide results and limits: Patients and controls had CD8+ Simpson's diversity values that were not significantly distinct.

Comments on this clonotype: Its antigen is currently unknown.

TCR beta VDJ and CDR3 profiles were obtained from a genomic DNA template. TCRdb processed the reads anew with MiXCR; each CDR3 protein has one entry. The sample has some 130,000 distinct CDR3 sequences; roughly 40% are singletons. The sample consisted of sorted CD4+, CD8+, or CD8+CD57+ T cells (not recorded which) from PBMCs. The receptor was derived from a human donor in good health, serving as a control.

CDR3 residues: CASSEAGGRTDTQYF. Here the CDR3 DNA reads TGTGCCAGCAGCGAAGCGGGGGGGCGCACAGATACGCAGTATTTT. This rearrangement joins TRBV5-6 to TRBJ2-3; 10 bases are a match to TRBD2. This CDR3 is built from 15 residues. The V gene end was trimmed by 4 bases and the J gene end by 1 base; junction bases not matched to a gene: 3. Germline-derived CDR1 and CDR2 are SGHDT and YYEEEE. The variable domain in full, with the rest retrieved from reference TRBV5-6 and TRBJ2-3, is DAGVTQSPTHLIKTRGQQVTLRCSPKSGHDTVSWYQQALGQGPQFIFQYYEEEERQRGNFPDRFSGHQFPNYSSELNVNALLLGDSALYLCASSEAGGRTDTQYFGPGTRLTVL.